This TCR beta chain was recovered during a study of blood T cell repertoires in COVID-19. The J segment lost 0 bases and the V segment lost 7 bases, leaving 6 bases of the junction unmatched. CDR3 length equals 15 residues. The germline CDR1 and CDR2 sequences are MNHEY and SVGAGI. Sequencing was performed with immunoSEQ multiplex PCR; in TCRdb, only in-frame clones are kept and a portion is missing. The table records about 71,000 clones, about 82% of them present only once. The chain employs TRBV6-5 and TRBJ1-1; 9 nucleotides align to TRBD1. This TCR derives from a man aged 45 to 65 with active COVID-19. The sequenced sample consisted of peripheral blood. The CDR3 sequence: CASIRGQGLNTEAFF. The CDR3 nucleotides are TGTGCCAGCATCCGGGGACAGGGCTTGAACACTGAAGCTTTCTTT.